This TCR beta chain is drawn from a study of cytomegalovirus exposure and HLA in healthy donors. The study's findings and limits: An assumption of roughly uniform sequencing depth across donors underlay the presence/absence analyses.

A remark on this clone: Antigen specificity is unknown.

13 Jbeta primers and 60 Vbeta primers were used for the PCR. Assay: immunoSEQ multiplex PCR; the TCRdb copy retains only in-frame clones and omits some. The sample lists 130,000 or so clones, around 80% occurring once. Looked up from germline, CDR1 is MNHNS and CDR2 is SASEGT. The CDR3 is 18 amino acids. V trimming: 2 bases; J trimming: 1 base; junction bases outside the gene matches: 12. Input material: PBMCs. This chain uses TRBV6-1 with TRBJ1-1, with 8 bases fitting TRBD1. The TCR originated in a man aged 18-30 years in good health and CMV-seropositive. The CDR3 nucleotides read TGTGCCAGCAGTGAAATCCTCCGGGACAGGAGACGGAACACTGAAGCTTTCTTT. Translating gives CASSEILRDRRRNTEAFF.